Below are 29 T cell receptor beta chains sequenced from a single sample in a study of blood T cell repertoires in COVID-19. Profiled with immunoSEQ multiplex PCR; TCRdb holds only in-frame clones, not every one. The sample consists of over 350,000 clones, 80% to 95% of them appearing once. The sample taken for sequencing was PBMCs or T cells enriched from blood (not recorded which). These receptor sequences come from a woman in her forties who had been exposed to COVID-19.

V and J are TRBV11-2 and TRBJ2-3, with unresolved D. This CDR3 contains 15 residues. Germline assignment: CDR1 SGHAT and CDR2 FQNNGV. The ends were cut back, 4 bases at V and 1 base at J, with 12 bases in the middle. The CDR3 loop reads CASSSSSDRTDTQYF. DNA of the CDR3: TGTGCCAGCAGCTCGTCAAGCGATCGCACAGATACGCAGTATTTT.

The chain combines TRBV15 with TRBJ1-1, with 7 bases that match TRBD1. CDR1 LNHNV and CDR2 YYDKDF come from the germline V gene (reference sequence). The CDR3 is 15 residues long. V dropped 3 bases and J dropped 0; count of bases not matched to a gene: 4. This CDR3 reads CATSSGTALNTEAFF. CDR3 in DNA: TGTGCCACCAGCAGCGGGACAGCGTTGAACACTGAAGCTTTCTTT.

This clone came up a few times. The rearrangement links TRBV7-9 to TRBJ2-7, with D possibly being TRBD1 (6 bases). The CDR3 has 15 residues. CDR1 is SEHNR and CDR2 is FQNEAQ in the germline V gene (reference sequence). The V end lost 7 bases, the J end lost 1 base, and 17 bases lay between the germline ends. CDR3 amino acids: CASNSLDQGSYEQYF. DNA for the CDR3: TGTGCCAGCAACAGTCTCGACCAGGGGTCCTACGAGCAGTACTTC.

The gene calls are TRBV3-1 (or the pseudogene TRBV3-2) and TRBJ1-2; TRBD1 matches 7 bases. V shed 0 bases, J shed 8 bases, and the junction held 3 bases outside the gene matches. The CDR3 covers 13 residues. Per germline, CDR1 LGHDT and CDR2 YNNKEL (reference sequence). CDR3 loop: CASSQENRGGYTF. The CDR3 bases are TGTGCCAGCAGCCAAGAGAACAGGGGCGGCTACACCTTC.

The gene calls are TRBV13 and TRBJ2-3; possibly TRBD2 for D (6 bases). The CDR3 runs 15 residues. Germline loops: CDR1 PRHDT, CDR2 FYEKMQ (reference sequence). V shed 5 bases and J shed 3 bases, with 15 bases lying between them. The CDR3 nucleotides read TGTGCCAGCAGCCTCCGGGCCGGAGGGACAGATACGCAGTATTTT. It specifies CASSLRAGGTDTQYF. The complete variable domain, with remaining parts taken from reference TRBV13 and TRBJ2-3, reads AAGVIQSPRHLIKEKRETATLKCYPIPRHDTVYWYQQGPGQDPQFLISFYEKMQSDKGSIPDRFSAQQFSDYHSELNMSSLELGDSALYFCASSLRAGGTDTQYFGPGTRLTVL.

This rearrangement joins TRBV20-1 to TRBJ2-7, with a tentative D call TRBD1 (6 bases). Trimming removed 3 bases from V and 0 bases from J, with 9 bases in between. The CDR3 length is 13 residues. CDR1 is DFQATT, CDR2 SNEGSKA, per germline (reference sequence). The CDR3 protein is CSASDRRSYEQYF. CDR3 coding DNA: TGCAGTGCTAGTGACAGGCGCTCCTACGAGCAGTACTTC.

The J gene is TRBJ1-2, the V gene TRBV7-8, with D unresolved. The CDR3 length is 17 residues. The germline V gene has CDR1 SGHVS and CDR2 FQNEAQ. V gave up 0 bases and J gave up 0 bases, with 14 bases separating them. CDR3 sequence (DNA): TGTGCCAGCAGCTTAGCGGCAGGTACCAGTGCTAACTATGGCTACACCTTC. Amino acids: CASSLAAGTSANYGYTF.

V is TRBV5-1 and J is TRBJ1-1; 7 bases agree with TRBD1. The CDR3 is 16 residues long. The germline gives CDR1 SGHRS, CDR2 YFSETQ. After removal of 4 bases from V and 1 base from J, the junction contained 10 bases not matched to a gene. In nucleotides, the CDR3 is TGCGCCAGCAGCAGGGGAGACCGACAGGGGAACACTGAAGCTTTCTTT. It yields the protein CASSRGDRQGNTEAFF. Based on the CDR3 plus reference TRBV5-1 and TRBJ1-1, the full variable domain is KAGVTQTPRYLIKTRGQQVTLSCSPISGHRSVSWYQQTPGQGLQFLFEYFSETQRNKGNFPGRFSGRQFSNSRSEMNVSTLELGDSALYLCASSRGDRQGNTEAFFGQGTRLTVV.

This clone was observed a single time. The J gene is TRBJ1-4, the V gene TRBV18; a possible D gene is TRBD1 (6 bases). Germline V lookup: CDR1 KGHSH, CDR2 LQKENI. The V and J ends lost 3 bases and 4 bases respectively, with 12 bases between them. This CDR3 has 15 residues. Written as DNA, the CDR3 is TGTGCCAGCTCACCGATGGCAGGGGTTAATGAAAAACTGTTTTTT. Protein sequence: CASSPMAGVNEKLFF.

CDR3 residues: CASSPESRGDGYTF. The CDR3 nucleotides read TGCGCCAGCAGCCCTGAGTCCAGGGGTGACGGCTACACCTTC. The V gene is TRBV4-1, the J gene TRBJ1-2; a possible D gene is TRBD1 (6 bases). Germline CDR1 and CDR2: MGHRA and YSYEKL. The CDR3 has 14 residues. Trimming shortened V by 4 bases and J by 8 bases, and 17 bases separated the two germline ends.

Turning to this clone: The sample holds other DNA sequences that translate to the same CDR3. The chain employs TRBV19 and TRBJ2-7; TRBD1 matches at 11 bases. Looked up from germline, CDR1 is LNHDA and CDR2 is SQIVND (reference sequence). J lost 3 bases, V lost 3 bases, and 4 bases had no gene match. This CDR3 contains 15 residues. CDR3 amino acids: CASSILGTGGYEQYF. As DNA, the CDR3 is TGTGCCAGTAGTATCCTAGGGACAGGGGGCTACGAGCAGTACTTC.

The V and J genes are TRBV7-2 and TRBJ1-1; D might be TRBD1 (6 bases). The CDR3 has 15 amino acids. Trimming pared 5 bases from V and 4 bases from J, leaving 17 bases between. Germline V gene sequence: CDR1 SGHTA, CDR2 FQGNSA. DNA for the CDR3: TGTGCCAGCAGCCTAGGACAGACAAGGATCACTGAAGCTTTCTTT. This codes for CASSLGQTRITEAFF.

The chain has TRBV5-6 and TRBJ1-1; maybe TRBD1 (6 bases). The CDR3 spans 13 residues. Trimming took 4 bases from V and 4 from J, leaving 11 bases between them. Germline assignment: CDR1 SGHDT and CDR2 YYEEEE. CDR3 loop: CASSPYRATEAFF. CDR3 nucleotide sequence: TGTGCCAGCAGCCCTTACAGGGCCACTGAAGCTTTCTTT.

The CDR3 loop is CASSLEPGQGTYEQYF. CDR3 nucleotide sequence: TGTGCCAGCAGCTTAGAACCGGGACAGGGGACCTACGAGCAGTACTTC. This chain links TRBV11-3 with TRBJ2-7; 10 positions match TRBD1. The germline V gene has CDR1 SGHNT and CDR2 YENEEA. The CDR3 consists of 16 residues. V dropped 0 bases and J dropped 2; count of bases not matched to a gene: 4.

The chain uses TRBV4-2 and TRBJ1-1; 8 positions match TRBD1. Trimming took 4 bases from V and 0 from J; bases not matched to a gene: 10. The CDR3 consists of 17 residues. Germline V gene sequence: CDR1 LGHNA, CDR2 YNFKEQ. In DNA form, the CDR3 reads TGTGCCAGCAGCCCAAACCCGGGGGACAGGATGAACACTGAAGCTTTCTTT. Translated: CASSPNPGDRMNTEAFF.

The chain employs TRBV7-9 and TRBJ1-6, with TRBD1 identical over 7 bases. Germline V gene lookup returns CDR1 SEHNR and CDR2 FQNEAQ (reference sequence). J lost 9 bases, V lost 4 bases, and 9 bases had no gene match. CDR3 size: 15 residues. The CDR3 DNA sequence: TGTGCCAGCAGCTCATCACAGGGGAAGGGTTCACCCCTCCACTTT. As protein: CASSSSQGKGSPLHF.

This clone came up once. The sample holds other DNA sequences that translate to the same CDR3. The CDR3 spells CASSLAGATNEKLFF. CDR3 nucleotide sequence: TGTGCCAGCTCACTCGCAGGGGCAACTAATGAAAAACTGTTTTTT. The chain combines TRBV18 with TRBJ1-4; weak D call: TRBD1 (6 bases). With 4 bases removed from V and 0 bases from J, the gap between germline ends came to 9 bases. The germline V gene encodes CDR1 KGHSH and CDR2 LQKENI. The CDR3 covers 15 residues.

The V and J genes are TRBV7-9 and TRBJ2-5; 15 nucleotides align to TRBD2. V lost 5 bases, J lost 2 bases, and 3 bases stayed unmatched. This CDR3 spans 16 amino acids. Germline loops: CDR1 SEHNR, CDR2 FQNEAQ (reference sequence). The CDR3 DNA follows: TGTGCCAGCAGCCGGACTAGCGGGGGGGTACAAGAGACCCAGTACTTC. Amino acids: CASSRTSGGVQETQYF.

This chain joins TRBV6-5 and TRBJ2-7; 9 bases align to TRBD2. V shed 6 bases and J 2 bases; nucleotides not matched to a gene: 8. CDR1 MNHEY and CDR2 SVGAGI come from the germline V gene. The CDR3 consists of 15 residues. This chain's CDR3 is CASSRSGTSTYEQYF. CDR3 DNA: TGTGCCAGCAGCCGGTCCGGGACTAGCACCTACGAGCAGTACTTC.

The chain couples TRBV3-1 (or the pseudogene TRBV3-2) to TRBJ2-7, with D possibly TRBD1 on 6 matching bases. CDR1 is LGHDT and CDR2 is YNNKEL in the germline V gene (reference sequence). Deletions cut 1 base from V and 6 bases from J, with 10 bases between. CDR3 length: 13 amino acids. For the CDR3, the DNA is TGTGCCAGCAGCCAAGGCCTACAGGGCGAGCAGTACTTC. It translates to CASSQGLQGEQYF.

This rearrangement joins TRBV5-8 to TRBJ1-1; 7 bases map to TRBD1. With 4 bases clipped from V and 7 bases from J, the junction kept 4 bases outside the gene matches. CDR1 and CDR2 (germline): SGHTS, YDEGEE. The CDR3 is 12 residues long. The CDR3 coding sequence is TGTGCCAGCAGCAAGGACAGGCTTGAAGCTTTCTTT. This codes for CASSKDRLEAFF.

The rearrangement links TRBV5-1 to TRBJ1-2; 10 bases are shared with TRBD1. Germline V gene sequence: CDR1 SGHRS, CDR2 YFSETQ. This CDR3 is built from 16 residues. J gave up 4 bases and V 0 bases, and 6 bases lay outside the gene matches. The CDR3 spells CASSLGGTGVSYGYTF. CDR3 coding DNA: TGCGCCAGCAGCTTGGGAGGGACAGGGGTCTCCTATGGCTACACCTTC.

The V call is TRBV5-1, the J call TRBJ1-1, with TRBD1 as a possible D gene (5 bases). Looked up from germline, CDR1 is SGHRS and CDR2 is YFSETQ. The CDR3 contains 15 residues. V gave up 0 bases and J gave up 5 bases, with 14 bases separating them. CDR3 sequence: CASSLGAARGTEAFF. In nucleotides, the CDR3 is TGCGCCAGCAGCTTGGGAGCAGCCCGGGGGACTGAAGCTTTCTTT.

The V gene is TRBV7-8, the J gene TRBJ1-2; D is possibly TRBD1 (6 bases). V was pared by 5 bases and J by 4 bases, with 17 bases between. Germline V gene sequence: CDR1 SGHVS, CDR2 FQNEAQ. The CDR3 covers 15 residues. CDR3 amino acids: CASSRTRRTVYGYTF. CDR3 in DNA: TGTGCCAGCAGCCGAACACGCAGGACAGTCTATGGCTACACCTTC.

The chain joins TRBV30 to TRBJ2-7, with 9 bases that match TRBD1. The V gene end was trimmed by 6 bases and the J gene end by 7 bases; junction bases not matched to a gene: 19. There are 16 residues in the CDR3. Per germline, CDR1 GTSNPN and CDR2 SVGIG (reference sequence). The CDR3: CACPSSGDRERWEQYF. The CDR3 coding sequence is TGTGCCTGCCCCAGTTCAGGGGACAGGGAGCGGTGGGAGCAGTACTTC.

The rearrangement joins TRBV30 to TRBJ1-4; 10 positions match TRBD1. The CDR3 has 19 residues. Germline lookup yields CDR1 GTSNPN and CDR2 SVGIG (reference sequence). J lost 7 bases, V lost 2 bases, and 19 bases had no gene match. The CDR3 sequence is CAWSPPSGTGESIGEKLFF. The CDR3 region has the DNA TGTGCCTGGAGTCCACCCTCCGGGACAGGGGAATCGATCGGTGAAAAACTGTTTTTT.

The chain recombines TRBV7-3 with TRBJ2-1, with D possibly TRBD2 on 5 matching bases. Germline V gene sequence: CDR1 SGHTA, CDR2 FQGTGA. The CDR3 spans 16 residues. Trimming stripped 2 bases from V and 4 bases from J, with 15 bases between. The CDR3: CASSLFRGSHYNEQFF. The CDR3 nucleotides read TGTGCCAGCAGCTTATTTCGAGGGAGTCATTACAATGAGCAGTTCTTC.

The chain carries TRBV10-3 and TRBJ2-3; TRBD2 agrees at 7 bases. V dropped 2 bases and J dropped 3; count of bases not matched to a gene: 2. The CDR3 length is 14 residues. Per the germline V gene, CDR1 is ENHRY and CDR2 is SYGVKD. In nucleotides, the CDR3 is TGTGCCATCAGTGAGGGCGGGGGAACAGATACGCAGTATTTT. Residues: CAISEGGGTDTQYF.

The rearrangement uses TRBV30 and TRBJ2-1; a possible D gene is TRBD1 (6 bases). Germline CDR1 reads GTSNPN; CDR2 reads SVGIG (reference sequence). The germline V and J ends were trimmed by 6 bases and 6 bases, with 9 bases remaining between them. The CDR3 is made up of 11 amino acids. The CDR3 region has the DNA TGTGCCTGTCAACAGGGCAATGAGCAGTTCTTC. The encoded protein is CACQQGNEQFF.